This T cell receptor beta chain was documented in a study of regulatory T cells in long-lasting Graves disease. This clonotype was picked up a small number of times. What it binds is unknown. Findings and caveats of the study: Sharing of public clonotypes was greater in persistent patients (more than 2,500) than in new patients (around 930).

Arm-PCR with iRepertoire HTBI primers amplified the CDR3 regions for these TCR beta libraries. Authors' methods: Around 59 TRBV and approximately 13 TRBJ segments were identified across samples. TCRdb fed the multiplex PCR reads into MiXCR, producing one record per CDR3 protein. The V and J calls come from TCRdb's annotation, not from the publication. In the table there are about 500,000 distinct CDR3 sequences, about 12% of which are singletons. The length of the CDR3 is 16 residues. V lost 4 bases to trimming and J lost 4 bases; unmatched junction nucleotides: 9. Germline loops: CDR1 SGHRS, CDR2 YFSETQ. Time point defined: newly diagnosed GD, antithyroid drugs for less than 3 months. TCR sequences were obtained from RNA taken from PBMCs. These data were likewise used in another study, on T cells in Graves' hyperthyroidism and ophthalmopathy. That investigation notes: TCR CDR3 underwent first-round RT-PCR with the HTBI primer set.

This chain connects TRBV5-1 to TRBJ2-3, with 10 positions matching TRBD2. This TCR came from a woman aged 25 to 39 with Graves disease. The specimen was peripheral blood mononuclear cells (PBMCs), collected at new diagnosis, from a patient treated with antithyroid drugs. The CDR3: CASSPELAGVSDTQYF. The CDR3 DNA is TGCGCCAGCAGCCCAGAGCTAGCGGGAGTCTCAGATACGCAGTATTTT.